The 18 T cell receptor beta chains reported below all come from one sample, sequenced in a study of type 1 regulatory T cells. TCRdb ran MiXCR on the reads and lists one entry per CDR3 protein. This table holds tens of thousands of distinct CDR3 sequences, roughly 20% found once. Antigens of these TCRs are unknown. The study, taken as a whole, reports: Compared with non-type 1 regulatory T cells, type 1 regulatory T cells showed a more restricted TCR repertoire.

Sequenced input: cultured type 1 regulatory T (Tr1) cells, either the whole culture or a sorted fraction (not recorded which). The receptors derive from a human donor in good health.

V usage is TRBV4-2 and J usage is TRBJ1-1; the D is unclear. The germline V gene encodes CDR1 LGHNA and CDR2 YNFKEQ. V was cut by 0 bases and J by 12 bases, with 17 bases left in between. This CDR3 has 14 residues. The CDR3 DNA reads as TGTGCCAGCAGCCAAGATTTGGGCACTAGCCAAACTTTCTTT. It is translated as CASSQDLGTSQTFF.

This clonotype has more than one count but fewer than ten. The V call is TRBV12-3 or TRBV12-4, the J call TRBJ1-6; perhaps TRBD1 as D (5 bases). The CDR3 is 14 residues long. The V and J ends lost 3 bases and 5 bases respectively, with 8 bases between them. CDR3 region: CASSFGGNNSPLHF. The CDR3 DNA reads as TGTGCCAGCAGTTTCGGGGGTAATAATTCACCCCTCCACTTT.

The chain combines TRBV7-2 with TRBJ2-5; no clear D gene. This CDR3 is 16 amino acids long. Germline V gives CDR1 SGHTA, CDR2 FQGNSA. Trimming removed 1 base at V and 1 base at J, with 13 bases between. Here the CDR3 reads CASSLGSRAAQETQYF. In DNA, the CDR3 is TGTGCCAGCAGCTTAGGGAGTAGGGCGGCCCAAGAGACCCAGTACTTC.

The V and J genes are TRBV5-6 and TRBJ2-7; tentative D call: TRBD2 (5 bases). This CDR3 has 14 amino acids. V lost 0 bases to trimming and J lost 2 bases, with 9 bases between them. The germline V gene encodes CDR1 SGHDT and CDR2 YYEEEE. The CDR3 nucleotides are TGTGCCAGCAGCTTGGCGGGGTCAGCCTACGAGCAGTACTTC. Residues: CASSLAGSAYEQYF.

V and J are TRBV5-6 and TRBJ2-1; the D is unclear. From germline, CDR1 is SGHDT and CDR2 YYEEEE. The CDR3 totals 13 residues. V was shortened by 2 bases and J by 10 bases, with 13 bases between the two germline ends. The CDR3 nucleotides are TGTGCCAGCAGCTTCACCCTAAAGGAGGAGCAGTTCTTC. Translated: CASSFTLKEEQFF.

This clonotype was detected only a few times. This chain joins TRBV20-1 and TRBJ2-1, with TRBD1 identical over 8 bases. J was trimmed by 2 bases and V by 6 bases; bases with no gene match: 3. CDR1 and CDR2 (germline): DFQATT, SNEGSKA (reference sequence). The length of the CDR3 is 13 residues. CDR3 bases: TGCAGTGCGGACAGGGTTACCTACAATGAGCAGTTCTTC. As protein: CSADRVTYNEQFF.

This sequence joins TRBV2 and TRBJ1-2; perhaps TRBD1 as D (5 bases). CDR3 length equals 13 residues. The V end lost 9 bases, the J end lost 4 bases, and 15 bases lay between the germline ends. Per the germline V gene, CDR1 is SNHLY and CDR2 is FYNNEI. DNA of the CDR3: TGTGCCAGTGTCCAGGACAACGCCTATGGCTACACCTTC. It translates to CASVQDNAYGYTF.

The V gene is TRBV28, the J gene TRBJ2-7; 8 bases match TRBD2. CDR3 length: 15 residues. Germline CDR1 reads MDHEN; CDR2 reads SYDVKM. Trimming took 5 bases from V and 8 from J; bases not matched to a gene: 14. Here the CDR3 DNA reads TGTGCCAGCAGTAGCAGTGCTTCGGGGGGGTCTCAGCAGTACTTC. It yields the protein CASSSSASGGSQQYF.

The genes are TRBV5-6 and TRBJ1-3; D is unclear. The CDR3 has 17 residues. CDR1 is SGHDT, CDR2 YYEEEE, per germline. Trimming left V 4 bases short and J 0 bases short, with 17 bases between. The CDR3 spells CASSVGPPWSSGNTIYF. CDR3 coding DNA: TGTGCCAGCAGCGTCGGTCCCCCTTGGAGCTCTGGAAACACCATATATTTT.

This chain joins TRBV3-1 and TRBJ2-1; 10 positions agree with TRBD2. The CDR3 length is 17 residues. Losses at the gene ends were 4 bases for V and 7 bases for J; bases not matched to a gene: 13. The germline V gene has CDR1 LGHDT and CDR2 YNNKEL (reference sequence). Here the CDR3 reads CASSPITASGRANEQFF. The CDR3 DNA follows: TGTGCCAGCAGCCCGATAACGGCCAGCGGGAGGGCTAATGAGCAGTTCTTC.

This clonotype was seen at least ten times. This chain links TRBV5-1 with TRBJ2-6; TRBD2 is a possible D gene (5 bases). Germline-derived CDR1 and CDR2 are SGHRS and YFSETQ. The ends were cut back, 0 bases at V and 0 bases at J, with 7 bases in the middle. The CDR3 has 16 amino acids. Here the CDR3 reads CASSLEAGSGANVLTF. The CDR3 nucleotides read TGCGCCAGCAGCTTGGAGGCGGGCTCTGGGGCCAACGTCCTGACTTTC.

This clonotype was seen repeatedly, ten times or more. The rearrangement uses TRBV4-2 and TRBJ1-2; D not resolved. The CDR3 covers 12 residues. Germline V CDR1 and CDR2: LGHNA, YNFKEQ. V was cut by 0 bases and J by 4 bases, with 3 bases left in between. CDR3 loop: CASSQDTYGYTF. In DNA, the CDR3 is TGTGCCAGCAGCCAAGACACCTATGGCTACACCTTC.

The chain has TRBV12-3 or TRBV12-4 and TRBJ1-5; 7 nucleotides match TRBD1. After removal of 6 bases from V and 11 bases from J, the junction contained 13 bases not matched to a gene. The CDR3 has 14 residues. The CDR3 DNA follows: TGTGCCAGCAGCCAGAGCGGACAGGCCGGGACCCAGCATTTT. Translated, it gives CASSQSGQAGTQHF.

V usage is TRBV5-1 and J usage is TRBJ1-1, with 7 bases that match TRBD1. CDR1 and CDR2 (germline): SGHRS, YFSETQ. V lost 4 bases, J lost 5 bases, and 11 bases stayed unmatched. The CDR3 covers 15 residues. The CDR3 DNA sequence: TGCGCCAGCAGCGCCCAGCGGCAGGGGGGAACTGAAGCTTTCTTT. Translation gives CASSAQRQGGTEAFF.

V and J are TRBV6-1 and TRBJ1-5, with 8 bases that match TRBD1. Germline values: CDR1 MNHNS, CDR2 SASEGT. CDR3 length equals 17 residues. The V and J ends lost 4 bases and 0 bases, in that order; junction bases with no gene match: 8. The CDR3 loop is CASSGRDRPYSNQPQHF. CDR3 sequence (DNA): TGTGCCAGCAGTGGTAGGGACAGGCCGTATAGCAATCAGCCCCAGCATTTT.

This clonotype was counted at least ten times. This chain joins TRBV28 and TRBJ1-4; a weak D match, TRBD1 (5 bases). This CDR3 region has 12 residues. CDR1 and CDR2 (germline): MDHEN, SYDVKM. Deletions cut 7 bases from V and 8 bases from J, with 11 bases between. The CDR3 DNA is TGTGCCAGCACGGTCGGGGGGGAAAAACTGTTTTTT. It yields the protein CASTVGGEKLFF.

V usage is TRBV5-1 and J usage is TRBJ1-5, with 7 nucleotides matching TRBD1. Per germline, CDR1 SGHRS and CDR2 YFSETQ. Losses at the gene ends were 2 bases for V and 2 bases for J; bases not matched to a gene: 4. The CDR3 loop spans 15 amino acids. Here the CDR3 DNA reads TGCGCCAGCAGCTTAGAAGGGGGCGGCAATCAGCCCCAGCATTTT. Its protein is CASSLEGGGNQPQHF.

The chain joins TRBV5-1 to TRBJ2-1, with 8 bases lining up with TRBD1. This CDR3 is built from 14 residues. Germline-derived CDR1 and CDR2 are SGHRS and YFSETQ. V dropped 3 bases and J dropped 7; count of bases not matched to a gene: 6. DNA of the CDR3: TGCGCCAGCAGCTCCGGGGACAGGTCAAATGAGCAGTTCTTC. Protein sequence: CASSSGDRSNEQFF.